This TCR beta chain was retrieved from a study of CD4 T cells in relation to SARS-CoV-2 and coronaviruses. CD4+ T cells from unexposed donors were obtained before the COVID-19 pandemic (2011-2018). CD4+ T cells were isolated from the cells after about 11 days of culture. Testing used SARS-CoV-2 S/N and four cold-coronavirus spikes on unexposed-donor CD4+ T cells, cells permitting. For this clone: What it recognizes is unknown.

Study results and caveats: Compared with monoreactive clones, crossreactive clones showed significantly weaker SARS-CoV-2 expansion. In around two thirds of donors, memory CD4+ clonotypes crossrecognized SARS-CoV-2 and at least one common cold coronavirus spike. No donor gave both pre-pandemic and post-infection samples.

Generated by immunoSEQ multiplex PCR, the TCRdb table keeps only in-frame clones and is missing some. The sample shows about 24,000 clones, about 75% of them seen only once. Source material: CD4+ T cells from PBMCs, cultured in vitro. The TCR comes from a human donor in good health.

The CDR3 is CASSLFVGGSGANVLTF. The CDR3 DNA sequence: TGTGCCAGCAGCTTGTTCGTAGGGGGCTCTGGGGCCAACGTCCTGACTTTC. This chain links TRBV5-6 with TRBJ2-6, with a possible D match to TRBD1 (6 bases). Germline V gene lookup returns CDR1 SGHDT and CDR2 YYEEEE. The CDR3 has 17 residues. V dropped 1 base and J dropped 0 bases, with 11 bases sitting between them.